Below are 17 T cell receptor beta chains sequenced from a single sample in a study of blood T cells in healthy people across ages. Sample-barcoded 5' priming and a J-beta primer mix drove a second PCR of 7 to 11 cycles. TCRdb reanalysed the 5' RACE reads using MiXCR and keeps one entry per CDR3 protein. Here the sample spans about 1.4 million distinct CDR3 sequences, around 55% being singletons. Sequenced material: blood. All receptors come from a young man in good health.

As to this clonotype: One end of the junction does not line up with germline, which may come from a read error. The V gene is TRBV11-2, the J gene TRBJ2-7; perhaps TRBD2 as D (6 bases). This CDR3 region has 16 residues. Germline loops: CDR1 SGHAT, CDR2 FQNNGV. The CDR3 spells CASSPSGGTVTYERYF. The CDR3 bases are TGTGCCAGCAGCCCTTCCGGGGGTACAGTAACCTACGAGCGGTACTTC.

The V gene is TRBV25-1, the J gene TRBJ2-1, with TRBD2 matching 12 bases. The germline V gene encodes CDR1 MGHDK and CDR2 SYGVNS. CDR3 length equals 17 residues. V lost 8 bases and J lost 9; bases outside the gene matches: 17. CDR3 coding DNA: TGTGCCAGCGGCAAAGTCAAGACCGGACTAGCGGGAAGTGAGCAGTTCTTC. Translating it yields CASGKVKTGLAGSEQFF.

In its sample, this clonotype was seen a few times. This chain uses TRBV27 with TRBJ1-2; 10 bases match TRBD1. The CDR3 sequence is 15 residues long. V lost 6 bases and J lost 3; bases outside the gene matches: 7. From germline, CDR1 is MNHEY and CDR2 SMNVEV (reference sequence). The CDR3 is CASSRRGQGDYGYTF. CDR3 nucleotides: TGTGCCAGCAGCCGAAGAGGACAGGGGGACTATGGCTACACCTTC.

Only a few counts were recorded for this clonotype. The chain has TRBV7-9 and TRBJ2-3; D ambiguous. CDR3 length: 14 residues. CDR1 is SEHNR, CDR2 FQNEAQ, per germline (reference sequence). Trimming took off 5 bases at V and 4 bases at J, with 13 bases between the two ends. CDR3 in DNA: TGTGCCAGCAGCCCACTGAGCGCTGCAGATACGCAGTATTTT. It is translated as CASSPLSAADTQYF.

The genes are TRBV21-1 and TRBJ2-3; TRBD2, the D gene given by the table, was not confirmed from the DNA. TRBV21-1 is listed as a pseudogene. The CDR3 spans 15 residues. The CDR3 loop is CARNGLAETTDTQYF. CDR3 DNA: TGTGCCCGCAATGGACTAGCGGAGACCACAGATACGCAGTATTTT.

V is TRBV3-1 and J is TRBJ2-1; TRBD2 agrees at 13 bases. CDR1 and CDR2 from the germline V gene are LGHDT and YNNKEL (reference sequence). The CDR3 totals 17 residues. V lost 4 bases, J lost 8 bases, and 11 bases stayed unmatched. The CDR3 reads CASSPGTSGAVGDEQFF. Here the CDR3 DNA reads TGTGCCAGCAGCCCAGGGACTAGCGGGGCCGTCGGGGATGAGCAGTTCTTC.

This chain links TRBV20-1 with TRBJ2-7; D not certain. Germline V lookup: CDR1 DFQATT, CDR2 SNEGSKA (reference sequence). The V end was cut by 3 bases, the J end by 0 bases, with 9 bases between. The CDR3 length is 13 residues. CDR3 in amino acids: CSARPILSYEQYF. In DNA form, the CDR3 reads TGCAGTGCTAGGCCAATCCTCTCCTACGAGCAGTACTTC.

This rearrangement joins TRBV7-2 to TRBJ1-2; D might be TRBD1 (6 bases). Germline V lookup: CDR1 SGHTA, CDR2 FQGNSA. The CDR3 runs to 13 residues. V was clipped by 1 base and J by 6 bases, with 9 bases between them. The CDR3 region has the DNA TGTGCCAGCAGCTTAGGGACAGTTGATGGCTACACCTTC. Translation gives CASSLGTVDGYTF.

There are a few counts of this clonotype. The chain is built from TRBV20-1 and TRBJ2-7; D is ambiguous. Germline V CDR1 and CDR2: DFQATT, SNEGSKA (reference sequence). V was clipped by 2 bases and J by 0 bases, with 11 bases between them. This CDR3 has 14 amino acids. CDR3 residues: CSARPRSHSYEQYF. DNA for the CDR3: TGCAGTGCTAGACCCCGAAGTCACTCCTACGAGCAGTACTTC.

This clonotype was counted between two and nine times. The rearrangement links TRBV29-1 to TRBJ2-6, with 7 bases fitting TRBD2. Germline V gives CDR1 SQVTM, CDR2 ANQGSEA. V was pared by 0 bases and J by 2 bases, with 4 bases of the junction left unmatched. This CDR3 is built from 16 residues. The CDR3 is CSVEDRGGAGANVLTF. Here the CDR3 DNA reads TGCAGCGTTGAAGACCGGGGAGGGGCTGGGGCCAACGTCCTGACTTTC.

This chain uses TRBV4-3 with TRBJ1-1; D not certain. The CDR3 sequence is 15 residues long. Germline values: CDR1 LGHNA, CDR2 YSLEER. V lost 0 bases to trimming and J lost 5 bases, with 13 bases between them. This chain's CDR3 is CASSQDSLRVTEAFF. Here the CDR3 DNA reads TGCGCCAGCAGCCAAGACTCCCTTCGAGTAACTGAAGCTTTCTTT.

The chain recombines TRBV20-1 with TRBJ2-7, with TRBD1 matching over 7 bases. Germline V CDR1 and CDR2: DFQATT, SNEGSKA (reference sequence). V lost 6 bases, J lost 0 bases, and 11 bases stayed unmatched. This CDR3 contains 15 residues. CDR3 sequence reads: CSAPRQGRGSYEQYF. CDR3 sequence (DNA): TGCAGTGCGCCAAGACAGGGAAGGGGCTCCTACGAGCAGTACTTC.

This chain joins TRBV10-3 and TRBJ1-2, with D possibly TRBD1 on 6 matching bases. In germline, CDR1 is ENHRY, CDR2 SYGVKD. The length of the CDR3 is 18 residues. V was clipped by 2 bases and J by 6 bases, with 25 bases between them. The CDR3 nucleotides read TGTGCCATCAGTGAGCCCGAACAGGGAATAGGGATGGACCATGGCTACACCTTC. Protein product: CAISEPEQGIGMDHGYTF.

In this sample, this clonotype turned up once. The CDR3 coding sequence is TGTGCCAGCAGTGATCAGAGCAATGAGCAGTTCTTC. It yields the protein CASSDQSNEQFF. This chain uses TRBV25-1 with TRBJ2-1, with no clear D. Germline V gives CDR1 MGHDK, CDR2 SYGVNS. Deletions cut 3 bases from V and 6 bases from J, with 6 bases between. This CDR3 spans 12 amino acids. The whole variable domain, filled in from reference TRBV25-1 and TRBJ2-1, reads EADIYQTPRYLVIGTGKKITLECSQTMGHDKMYWYQQDPGMELHLIHYSYGVNSTEKGDLSSESTVSRIRTEHFPLTLESARPSHTSQYLCASSDQSNEQFFGPGTRLTVL.

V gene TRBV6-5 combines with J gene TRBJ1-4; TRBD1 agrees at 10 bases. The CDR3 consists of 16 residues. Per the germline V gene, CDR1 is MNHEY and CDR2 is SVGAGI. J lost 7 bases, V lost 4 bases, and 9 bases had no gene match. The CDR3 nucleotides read TGTGCCAGCAGTTCCCGGGGACAGGGGTTAGGTGAAAAACTGTTTTTT. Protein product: CASSSRGQGLGEKLFF.

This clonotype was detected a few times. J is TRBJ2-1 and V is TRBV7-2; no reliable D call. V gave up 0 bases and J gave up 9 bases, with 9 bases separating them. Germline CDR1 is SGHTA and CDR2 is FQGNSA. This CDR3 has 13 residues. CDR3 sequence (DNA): TGTGCCAGCAGCTTAGCTGACCGTGTTGAGCAGTTCTTC. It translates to CASSLADRVEQFF.

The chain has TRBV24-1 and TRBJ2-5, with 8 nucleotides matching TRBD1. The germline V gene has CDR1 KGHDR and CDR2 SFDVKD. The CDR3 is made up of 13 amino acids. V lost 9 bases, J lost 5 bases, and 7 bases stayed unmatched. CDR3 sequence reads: CATRSGGAETQYF. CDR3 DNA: TGTGCCACCCGTTCAGGGGGCGCGGAGACCCAGTACTTC.